This TCR beta chain is from a study of lymphopenia after photon versus proton radiotherapy. Study outcomes and limitations: Only patients who died were analyzed for survival; proton advantage is unproven.

Data came from immunoSEQ multiplex PCR; TCRdb stores just in-frame clones and leaves some out. The sample lists about 70,000 clones, 92% occurring once. Note on this clone: The target antigen is unknown.

The clonotype was recovered from a woman aged 35 to 49 with cholangiocarcinoma. Sample: peripheral blood, taken from a patient treated with photon-based radiotherapy.

The CDR3 reads CASSDRGNYGYTF. The CDR3 DNA reads as TGTGCCAGCAGTGACAGGGGAAACTATGGCTACACCTTC. The chain uses TRBV6-1 and TRBJ1-2, with D tentatively TRBD1 (6 bases). V lost 3 bases, J lost 2 bases, and 7 bases lay in between. The CDR3 has 13 residues. The germline CDR1 and CDR2 sequences are MNHNS and SASEGT.